The 23 T cell receptor beta chains listed next were all sequenced from one sample in a study of CD8 T cells in Susac syndrome. Random-hexamer reverse transcription was applied to 0.5 to 1 ug RNA. MiXCR, run by TCRdb on the immunoSEQ multiplex PCR reads, gives a single entry per CDR3 protein. The sample includes approximately 100,000 distinct CDR3 sequences, roughly 94% seen only once; the top ten take 0.41%. What was sequenced was CD8+ T cells from PBMCs. Receptor source: a human donor with Susac syndrome.

The gene calls are TRBV29-1 and TRBJ2-1; 7 bases fit TRBD2. The V gene's germline CDR1 is SQVTM and CDR2 ANQGSEA. CDR3 length equals 13 residues. V was pared by 8 bases and J by 9 bases, with 13 bases of the junction left unmatched. In DNA form, the CDR3 reads TGCAGCTTCTGGGGGGGTCTCCTGCGTGAGCAGTTCTTC. Amino acids: CSFWGGLLREQFF.

This clonotype was seen only once. The gene calls are TRBV7-3 and TRBJ1-6; 7 bases are shared with TRBD1. There are 14 residues in the CDR3. Germline trimming cut 4 bases from V and 6 bases from J; bases unmatched to any gene: 3. Germline CDR1 is SGHTA and CDR2 is FQGTGA. CDR3 nucleotide sequence: TGTGCCAGCAGCTCGGGACAGCCTAATTCACCCCTCCACTTT. This gives the protein CASSSGQPNSPLHF. Using reference TRBV7-3 and TRBJ1-6 for the parts outside the CDR3, the full variable domain is GAGVSQTPSNKVTEKGKYVELRCDPISGHTALYWYRQSLGQGPEFLIYFQGTGAADDSGLPNDRFFAVRPEGSVSTLKIQRTERGDSAVYLCASSSGQPNSPLHFGNGTRLTVT.

The rearrangement links TRBV13 to TRBJ2-7; TRBD1 matches at 8 bases. The germline gives CDR1 PRHDT, CDR2 FYEKMQ (reference sequence). The CDR3 totals 14 residues. With 3 bases clipped from V and 3 bases from J, the junction kept 4 bases outside the gene matches. The CDR3 is CASSFVGQGYEQYF. The DNA of the CDR3 is TGTGCCAGCAGCTTCGTAGGACAGGGCTACGAGCAGTACTTC.

V and J are TRBV7-6 and TRBJ2-1; TRBD2 matches 12 bases. Trimming at V came to 4 bases and at J to 9 bases, leaving 1 base not matched to a gene. CDR1 SGHVS and CDR2 FNYEAQ come from the germline V gene. CDR3 length equals 13 residues. CDR3 in amino acids: CASSSSGGGEQFF. Here the CDR3 DNA reads TGTGCCAGCAGCTCTAGCGGGGGGGGTGAGCAGTTCTTC.

The chain carries TRBV5-1 and TRBJ2-1, with D perhaps TRBD1 or TRBD2 (6 bases each). Germline assignment: CDR1 SGHRS and CDR2 YFSETQ. V was trimmed by 0 bases and J by 7 bases, leaving 14 bases between them. This CDR3 has 15 residues. The DNA of the CDR3 is TGCGCCAGCAGCTTGGTGGAGGGGGAGTCAAATGAGCAGTTCTTC. Amino acids: CASSLVEGESNEQFF.

This chain joins TRBV5-6 and TRBJ2-1, with 7 bases identical to TRBD1. The V gene's germline CDR1 is SGHDT and CDR2 YYEEEE. CDR3 length: 17 amino acids. Unmatched junction bases numbered 19, after V lost 5 bases and J lost 8 bases. In DNA, the CDR3 is TGTGCCAGCAGAACGGTCCCTAGGGGGCGGTTTGACGATGAGCAGTTCTTC. This translates into CASRTVPRGRFDDEQFF.

CDR3 region: CASSSGRFEAFF. CDR3 DNA sequence: TGTGCCAGCAGCTCTGGGAGATTTGAAGCTTTCTTT. The J gene is TRBJ1-1, the V gene TRBV5-4; D is unclear. The CDR3 extends over 12 amino acids. V dropped 3 bases and J dropped 7 bases, with 10 bases sitting between them. CDR1 and CDR2 from the germline V gene are SGHNT and YYREEE (reference sequence).

CDR3 nucleotide sequence: TGCGCCAGCAGTCGGACGGGGCGCCATCAGCCCCAGCATTTT. It translates to CASSRTGRHQPQHF. The chain employs TRBV23-1 and TRBJ1-5; D perhaps matches TRBD1 (5 bases). TRBV23-1 is an open reading frame whose function is uncertain. V shed 4 bases and J shed 5 bases, with 12 bases lying between them. This CDR3 has 14 amino acids.

The genes are TRBV7-2 and TRBJ2-7; TRBD2 might be the D (6 bases). From germline, CDR1 is SGHTA and CDR2 FQGNSA. The CDR3 is 13 amino acids. CDR3 in amino acids: CAIPGEDPYEQYF. CDR3 DNA sequence: TGTGCGATCCCGGGGGAGGACCCCTACGAGCAGTACTTC.

The V call is TRBV27, the J call TRBJ1-2; perhaps TRBD1 as D (6 bases). V was shortened by 8 bases and J by 7 bases, with 11 bases between the two germline ends. The V gene's germline CDR1 is MNHEY and CDR2 SMNVEV (reference sequence). The CDR3 is made up of 11 amino acids. CDR3: CASSGHSGYTF. The DNA for the CDR3 is TGTGCCAGCTCGGGACACTCTGGCTACACCTTC.

The table lists this clonotype with a count of one. This chain uses TRBV20-1 with TRBJ2-1, with 8 nucleotides matching TRBD2. The CDR3 sequence is 13 residues long. The V and J ends lost 0 bases and 7 bases, in that order; junction bases with no gene match: 2. In germline, CDR1 is DFQATT, CDR2 SNEGSKA (reference sequence). The CDR3 here is CSARDGGENEQFF. The CDR3 region has the DNA TGCAGTGCTAGAGACGGGGGGGAGAATGAGCAGTTCTTC.

J is TRBJ2-2 and V is TRBV7-8; D is tentatively TRBD1 or TRBD2 (5 bases each). V was clipped by 4 bases and J by 5 bases, with 14 bases between them. Germline V CDR1 and CDR2: SGHVS, FQNEAQ. This CDR3 has 15 amino acids. CDR3 in amino acids: CASSSRSGTTGELFF. The CDR3 nucleotides read TGTGCCAGCAGCTCGCGTTCAGGGACGACCGGGGAGCTGTTTTTT.

The CDR3 DNA sequence: TGCAGTGCTAGAGATCCAGGGGCTGATGGCTACACCTTC. It codes for CSARDPGADGYTF. The chain joins TRBV20-1 to TRBJ1-2; weak D call: TRBD1 (6 bases). CDR1 is DFQATT and CDR2 is SNEGSKA in the germline V gene (reference sequence). V was pared by 0 bases and J by 6 bases, with 11 bases between. The CDR3 is 13 amino acids.

The V call is TRBV7-9, the J call TRBJ1-5; TRBD1 matches at 11 bases. Germline CDR1 reads SEHNR; CDR2 reads FQNEAQ (reference sequence). CDR3 length: 16 amino acids. The trim removed 0 bases at V and 5 bases at J, leaving 3 bases unmatched. The CDR3 DNA is TGTGCCAGCAGCTTAGCAGGGGGACAGGGGGATCAGCCCCAGCATTTT. This codes for CASSLAGGQGDQPQHF.

This sequence joins TRBV11-1 and TRBJ2-1; maybe TRBD2 (5 bases). V was pared by 5 bases and J by 3 bases, with 11 bases between. Germline CDR1 and CDR2: SGHAT and FQDESV (reference sequence). The CDR3 length is 14 residues. The CDR3 DNA follows: TGTGCCAGCAGCCGAACCGGGAACTACAATGAGCAGTTCTTC. The encoded protein is CASSRTGNYNEQFF.

The V gene is TRBV20-1, the J gene TRBJ2-7; 11 nucleotides agree with TRBD2. There are 13 residues in the CDR3. Germline V gives CDR1 DFQATT, CDR2 SNEGSKA (reference sequence). Trimming cost V 5 bases and J 4 bases; bases outside gene matches: 4. CDR3 coding DNA: TGCAGTGCTTCACTAGCGGGGGCTTACGAGCAGTACTTC. Its translation: CSASLAGAYEQYF.

The chain links TRBV15 to TRBJ2-3; TRBD2 matches at 7 bases. The CDR3 contains 16 residues. With 1 base clipped from V and 3 bases from J, the junction kept 7 bases outside the gene matches. CDR1 is LNHNV, CDR2 YYDKDF, per germline (reference sequence). The CDR3: CATSRVVTGGTDTQYF. CDR3 coding DNA: TGTGCCACCAGCAGAGTCGTGACCGGGGGGACAGATACGCAGTATTTT.

The chain combines TRBV12-5 with TRBJ2-3, with 10 bases aligning to TRBD2. CDR1 is LGHNT, CDR2 FRNRAP, per germline. This CDR3 is 14 amino acids long. CDR3 loop: CASGGGSSTDTQYF. The CDR3 DNA reads TGTGCCAGCGGGGGGGGATCTTCCACAGATACGCAGTATTTT. The variable domain in full, with the rest retrieved from reference TRBV12-5 and TRBJ2-3, is DARVTQTPRHKVTEMGQEVTMRCQPILGHNTVFWYRQTMMQGLELLAYFRNRAPLDDSGMPKDRFSAEMPDATLATLKIQPSEPRDSAVYFCASGGGSSTDTQYFGPGTRLTVL.

The chain couples TRBV9 to TRBJ2-1; TRBD2 matches at 12 bases. The V gene end was trimmed by 5 bases and the J gene end by 0 bases; junction bases not matched to a gene: 9. The CDR3 has 18 amino acids. Germline assignment: CDR1 SGDLS and CDR2 YYNGEE. Here the CDR3 reads CASSPSGGAYVSYNEQFF. The CDR3 nucleotides are TGTGCCAGCAGTCCTAGCGGGGGGGCCTATGTCTCCTACAATGAGCAGTTCTTC.

The chain joins TRBV19 to TRBJ2-1; D unresolved. Germline-derived CDR1 and CDR2 are LNHDA and SQIVND (reference sequence). V lost 7 bases and J 6 bases, leaving 10 bases between the germline ends. The CDR3 is 12 amino acids. CDR3 in amino acids: CASTHVGNEQFF. The CDR3, as DNA: TGTGCCAGTACCCACGTGGGCAATGAGCAGTTCTTC.

V gene TRBV7-6 combines with J gene TRBJ2-5; D remains ambiguous. V shed 4 bases and J shed 1 base, with 13 bases lying between them. The CDR3 sequence is 15 residues long. Germline values: CDR1 SGHVS, CDR2 FNYEAQ. The CDR3 reads CASSSRWARQETQYF. The CDR3 bases are TGTGCCAGCAGCTCTCGTTGGGCCCGCCAAGAGACCCAGTACTTC.

This sequence joins TRBV20-1 and TRBJ1-1; 8 bases align to TRBD1. Per the germline V gene, CDR1 is DFQATT and CDR2 is SNEGSKA (reference sequence). V gave up 0 bases and J gave up 6 bases; unmatched junction bases: 9. The CDR3 has 15 residues. CDR3: CSAREFRTGISEAFF. CDR3 DNA: TGCAGTGCTAGAGAGTTCCGGACAGGGATCTCTGAAGCTTTCTTT.

The J gene is TRBJ2-7, the V gene TRBV6-5, with TRBD1 matching 8 bases. The CDR3 sequence is 15 residues long. The J segment lost 0 bases and the V segment lost 6 bases, leaving 7 bases of the junction unmatched. Germline CDR1 is MNHEY and CDR2 is SVGAGI. CDR3 sequence reads: CASRLRDRSSYEQYF. CDR3 nucleotides: TGTGCCAGCAGACTCCGGGACAGGAGCTCCTACGAGCAGTACTTC.